What follows is one T cell receptor (beta chain) and its context. The record originates from a study of preoperative IRX-2 immunotherapy in early breast cancer. Repertoires were generated with immunoSEQ multiplex PCR, while TCRdb's copy carries only in-frame clones and drops some. The data show 25,000 to 30,000 clones, 90% seen once. Treatment meaning: preoperative locoregional IRX-2 cytokine immunotherapy. Patients received preoperative, locoregional IRX-2 cytokine immunotherapy in a phase Ib study. This receptor was obtained from a human donor with breast cancer. The sample was collected from a patient treated with IRX-2 immunotherapy.

CDR3 sequence: CASSVAVRDEQYF. CDR3 DNA: TGTGCCAGCAGCGTAGCCGTCAGGGACGAGCAGTACTTC. The rearrangement uses TRBV9 and TRBJ2-7; D is perhaps TRBD1 (5 bases). The CDR3 covers 13 residues. Trimming cost V 0 bases and J 5 bases, with 9 bases left between them. Germline loops: CDR1 SGDLS, CDR2 YYNGEE.